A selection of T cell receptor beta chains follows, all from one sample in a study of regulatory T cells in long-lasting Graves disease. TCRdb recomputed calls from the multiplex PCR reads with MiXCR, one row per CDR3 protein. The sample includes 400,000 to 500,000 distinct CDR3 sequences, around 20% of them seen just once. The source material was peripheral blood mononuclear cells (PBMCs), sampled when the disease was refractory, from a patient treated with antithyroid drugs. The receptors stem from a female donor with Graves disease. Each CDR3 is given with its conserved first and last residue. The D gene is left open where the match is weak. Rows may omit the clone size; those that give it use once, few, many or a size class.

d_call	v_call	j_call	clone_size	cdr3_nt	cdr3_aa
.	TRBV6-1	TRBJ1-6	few	TGTGCCAGCAGTGAAGCGCTGGGACGGGGAAATTCACCCCTCCACTTT	CASSEALGRGNSPLHF
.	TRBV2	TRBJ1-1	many	TGTGCCAGCAGGTACAGGGTGGGAGCTTTCTTT	CASRYRVGAFF
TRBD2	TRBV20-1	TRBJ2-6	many	TGCAGTGCCGCCGGGGGGGGAGTGACTGGGGCCAACGTCCTGACTTTC	CSAAGGGVTGANVLTF
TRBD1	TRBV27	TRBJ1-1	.	TGTGCCAGCAGTTTCTCCGGGACAGGGAGGGCTGAAGCTTTCTTT	CASSFSGTGRAEAFF
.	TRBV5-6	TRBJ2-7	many	TGTGCCAGCAGCTCAGGGCGGGGCGAGCAGTACTTC	CASSSGRGEQYF
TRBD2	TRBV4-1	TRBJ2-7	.	TGCGCCAGCAGCCAAGATTGGACTAGCGGGAGGACCTACGAGCAGTACTTC	CASSQDWTSGRTYEQYF
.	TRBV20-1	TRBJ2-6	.	TGCAGTGCCAACCCCCCTGGGGCCAACGTCCTGACTTTC	CSANPPGANVLTF
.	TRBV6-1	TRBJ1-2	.	TGTGCCAGCAGTGAATCGGGCAGGATCTATGGCTACACCTTC	CASSESGRIYGYTF
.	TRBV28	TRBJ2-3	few	TGTGCCAGCAGAGCTGTCACATCCACAGATACGCAGTATTTT	CASRAVTSTDTQYF
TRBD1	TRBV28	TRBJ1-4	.	TGTGCCAGCAGTTCTCCGACAGGGAAGGTGGGAACTAATGAAAAACTGTTTTTT	CASSSPTGKVGTNEKLFF
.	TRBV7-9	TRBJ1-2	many	TGTGCCAGCAGCTTAGCGGGTCCGGAGGCAGGGCATGGCTACACCTTC	CASSLAGPEAGHGYTF
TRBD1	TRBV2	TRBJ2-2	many	TGTGCCAGCAGTGTAGTTCGCAGGACAGGGGTTCCTGGGGAGCTGTTTTTT	CASSVVRRTGVPGELFF
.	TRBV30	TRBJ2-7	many	TGTGCCTGGAGTGAGGAATTTTCCTACGAGCAGTACTTC	CAWSEEFSYEQYF
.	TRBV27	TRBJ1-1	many	TGTGCCAGCAGTTTCGAGGCAGCGGGAACTGAAGCTTTCTTT	CASSFEAAGTEAFF
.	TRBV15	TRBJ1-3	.	TGTGCCACCAGCAGAGATTTTGGGGTTCCATCTAGAAACACCATATATTTT	CATSRDFGVPSRNTIYF
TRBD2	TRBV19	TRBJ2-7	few	TGTGCCAGACTCGGACTAGCGGGGTACTACGAGCAGTACTTC	CARLGLAGYYEQYF
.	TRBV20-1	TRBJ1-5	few	TGCAGTGCTAGCGACCGGGCGAGGAATCAGCCCCAGCATTTT	CSASDRARNQPQHF
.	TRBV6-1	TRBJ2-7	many	TGTGCCAGCACACGGGGGAGCCCCTACGAGCAGTACTTC	CASTRGSPYEQYF
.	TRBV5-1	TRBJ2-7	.	TGCGCCAGCAGCCCATATCTGGATTCAAGCTCCTACGAGCAGTACTTC	CASSPYLDSSSYEQYF
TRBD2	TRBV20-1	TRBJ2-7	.	TGCAGTGCTAGAGATAAGGGGAAAAGCGGGAACCACTACGAGCAGTACTTC	CSARDKGKSGNHYEQYF
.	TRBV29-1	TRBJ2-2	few	TGCAGCGTTGGGGGTAGCCGGGGCACCGGGGAGCTGTTTTTT	CSVGGSRGTGELFF
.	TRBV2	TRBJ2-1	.	TGTGCCAGCAGTGAAGGACAGAGATCGAGCTCCTACAATGAGCAGTTCTTC	CASSEGQRSSSYNEQFF
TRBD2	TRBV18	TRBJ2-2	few	TGTGCCAGCTCACCATGGGCTAGCGGGGACAACACCGGGGAGCTGTTTTTT	CASSPWASGDNTGELFF
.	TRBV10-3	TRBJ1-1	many	TGTGCCATCAGTGAGTATATGGAGGAAGCTTTCTTT	CAISEYMEEAFF
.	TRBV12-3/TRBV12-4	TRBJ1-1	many	TGTGCCAGCAGTTTCTCAGGCCAGACCCAATGGAACACTGAAGCTTTCTTT	CASSFSGQTQWNTEAFF
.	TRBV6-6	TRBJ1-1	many	TGTACCAGCAGTTACTCGGGGGGCGCTGAAGCTTTCTTT	CTSSYSGGAEAFF